This entry lists 27 T cell receptor beta chains sequenced from one sample in a study of ipilimumab plus nivolumab after autologous stem cell transplantation. The assay was immunoSEQ multiplex PCR, and TCRdb's table has in-frame clones only and misses some. The table includes more than 15,000 clones, 70% to 85% detected once. Sequenced here: PBMCs, sampled in a trial of ipilimumab plus nivolumab as post-transplant consolidation. The receptors derive from a male donor with diffuse large B-cell lymphoma.

The rearrangement joins TRBV15 to TRBJ2-2; possibly TRBD1 or TRBD2 for D (5 bases each). V gave up 0 bases and J gave up 6 bases, with 14 bases separating them. CDR1 and CDR2 (germline): LNHNV, YYDKDF (reference sequence). The CDR3 is 16 residues long. This CDR3 reads CATSRDIGTLAGELFF. CDR3 nucleotide sequence: TGTGCCACCAGCAGAGATATTGGGACCCTGGCCGGGGAGCTGTTTTTT.

Only one count was recorded for this clone. This chain links TRBV11-3 with TRBJ1-2; weak D call: TRBD1 (6 bases). Germline CDR1 is SGHNT and CDR2 is YENEEA. The CDR3 has 15 residues. The germline V and J ends were trimmed by 0 bases and 6 bases, with 14 bases remaining between them. CDR3 coding DNA: TGTGCCAGCAGCTTAGATCCCTCCGGGGGCGATGGCTACACCTTC. This gives the protein CASSLDPSGGDGYTF.

The chain joins TRBV5-1 to TRBJ1-2; D gene unclear. The CDR3 runs to 15 residues. Germline values: CDR1 SGHRS, CDR2 YFSETQ. Deletions cut 7 bases from V and 0 bases from J, with 16 bases between. For the CDR3, the DNA is TGCGCCAGCCAAGACACGCCGAACTCTAACTATGGCTACACCTTC. Translation gives CASQDTPNSNYGYTF. Combining the CDR3 with reference TRBV5-1 and TRBJ1-2 gives the whole variable domain KAGVTQTPRYLIKTRGQQVTLSCSPISGHRSVSWYQQTPGQGLQFLFEYFSETQRNKGNFPGRFSGRQFSNSRSEMNVSTLELGDSALYLCASQDTPNSNYGYTFGSGTRLTVV.

The CDR3 nucleotides read TGTGCCAGCAGTGCCCTGACAGGGGGTTACACTGAAGCTTTCTTT. As protein: CASSALTGGYTEAFF. V gene TRBV6-1 combines with J gene TRBJ1-1; 9 bases are shared with TRBD1. Germline trimming cut 4 bases from V and 3 bases from J; bases unmatched to any gene: 6. The CDR3 totals 15 residues. Germline V gene lookup returns CDR1 MNHNS and CDR2 SASEGT.

V and J are TRBV6-1 and TRBJ2-5, with 11 bases lining up with TRBD1. Per germline, CDR1 MNHNS and CDR2 SASEGT. The CDR3 sequence is 15 residues long. V shed 4 bases, J shed 2 bases, and the junction held 3 bases outside the gene matches. The DNA for the CDR3 is TGTGCCAGCAGTGGAAGGGACAGGGGGCAAGAGACCCAGTACTTC. Protein: CASSGRDRGQETQYF.

The V gene is TRBV9, the J gene TRBJ2-7; tentatively, D is TRBD1 or TRBD2 (6 bases each). The CDR3 loop spans 15 amino acids. V lost 3 bases, J lost 2 bases, and 15 bases lay in between. Germline CDR1 SGDLS, CDR2 YYNGEE. The CDR3 sequence is CASSASGGEAYEQYF. In DNA, the CDR3 is TGTGCCAGCAGCGCCTCCGGGGGCGAAGCCTACGAGCAGTACTTC.

J is TRBJ1-2 and V is TRBV5-4; no reliable D call. In germline, CDR1 is SGHNT, CDR2 YYREEE (reference sequence). Trimming shortened V by 3 bases and J by 5 bases, and 11 bases separated the two germline ends. The CDR3 is made up of 13 amino acids. The CDR3 sequence: CASSSLRGYGYTF. Here the CDR3 DNA reads TGTGCCAGCAGCTCCCTCCGAGGATATGGCTACACCTTC.

The sample holds one count of this clone. This sequence joins TRBV23-1 and TRBJ1-4, with D tentatively TRBD1 (5 bases). TRBV23-1 qualifies as an ORF whose function is uncertain. V was clipped by 4 bases and J by 7 bases, with 13 bases between them. This CDR3 spans 14 amino acids. CDR3 residues: CASSPGGLSEKLFF. The CDR3 coding sequence is TGCGCCAGCAGTCCCGGGGGGTTGAGTGAAAAACTGTTTTTT.

This clone occurred once. V is TRBV4-1 and J is TRBJ1-6, with TRBD1 identical over 8 bases. CDR1 and CDR2 from the germline V gene are MGHRA and YSYEKL. The CDR3 runs to 14 residues. The V and J ends lost 2 bases and 13 bases, in that order; junction bases with no gene match: 7. The CDR3 DNA follows: TGCGCCAGCAGCCAATTGGACAGGGAGCATCCCCTCCACTTT. As protein: CASSQLDREHPLHF.

The chain recombines TRBV19 with TRBJ2-1; 7 bases fit TRBD2. Germline CDR1 reads LNHDA; CDR2 reads SQIVND (reference sequence). The ends lost 4 bases at V and 2 bases at J; junction bases unmatched: 5. The CDR3 is 15 amino acids. The chain's CDR3 is CASSSLADAYNEQFF. The CDR3, as DNA: TGTGCCAGTAGTAGCCTAGCGGATGCCTACAATGAGCAGTTCTTC.

This clone was found a few times. This chain links TRBV4-1 with TRBJ1-6, with D unresolved. Germline V gene data show CDR1 as MGHRA and CDR2 as YSYEKL. This CDR3 is built from 15 residues. With 2 bases removed from V and 7 bases from J, the gap between germline ends came to 12 bases. The CDR3 region has the DNA TGCGCCAGCAGCCAACGGGCCCTGCGGAATTCACCCCTCCACTTT. Encoded protein: CASSQRALRNSPLHF.

The V and J genes are TRBV7-3 and TRBJ2-3; 15 positions agree with TRBD2. CDR1 and CDR2 from the germline V gene are SGHTA and FQGTGA. Trimming took 4 bases from V and 4 from J; bases not matched to a gene: 6. The CDR3 sequence is 17 residues long. CDR3 DNA sequence: TGTGCCAGCAGCTCCGGACTAGCGGGAGGGAGCCCAGATACGCAGTATTTT. Residues: CASSSGLAGGSPDTQYF.

The gene calls are TRBV4-1 and TRBJ2-5; 8 nucleotides agree with TRBD2. Looked up from germline, CDR1 is MGHRA and CDR2 is YSYEKL. Losses at the gene ends were 0 bases for V and 2 bases for J; bases not matched to a gene: 5. The CDR3 has 16 amino acids. The CDR3 bases are TGCGCCAGCAGCCAAGAGGTCGGGGGGGGTCAAGAGACCCAGTACTTC. Translating gives CASSQEVGGGQETQYF.

This sequence joins TRBV14 and TRBJ1-1; D unclear. There are 13 residues in the CDR3. V gave up 1 base and J gave up 4 bases, with 7 bases separating them. Germline loops: CDR1 SGHDN, CDR2 FVKESK. The CDR3: CASSQGMGTEAFF. The CDR3 DNA reads as TGTGCCAGCAGCCAAGGAATGGGCACTGAAGCTTTCTTT.

The chain uses TRBV5-4 and TRBJ1-2; D is unresolved. The V end was cut by 4 bases, the J end by 8 bases, with 21 bases between. CDR1 and CDR2 (germline): SGHNT, YYREEE (reference sequence). The CDR3 sequence is 15 residues long. As DNA, the CDR3 is TGTGCCAGCAGCCCCGGAGATCCTACAACAAGGGGCTACACCTTC. Protein: CASSPGDPTTRGYTF. Using reference TRBV5-4 and TRBJ1-2 for the parts outside the CDR3, the full variable domain is ETGVTQSPTHLIKTRGQQVTLRCSSQSGHNTVSWYQQALGQGPQFIFQYYREEENGRGNFPPRFSGLQFPNYSSELNVNALELDDSALYLCASSPGDPTTRGYTFGSGTRLTVV.

This clone was found a few times. This rearrangement joins TRBV14 to TRBJ1-2, with a tentative D call TRBD1 (5 bases). CDR3 length: 14 residues. Per germline, CDR1 SGHDN and CDR2 FVKESK. V was trimmed by 5 bases and J by 3 bases, leaving 13 bases between them. CDR3 sequence: CASSRQRVDYGYTF. In DNA, the CDR3 is TGTGCCAGCAGCAGACAGAGGGTAGACTATGGCTACACCTTC.

The chain uses TRBV2 and TRBJ2-3, with 8 positions matching TRBD1. The CDR3 length is 14 residues. J lost 3 bases, V lost 6 bases, and 5 bases had no gene match. Per germline, CDR1 SNHLY and CDR2 FYNNEI. CDR3 amino acids: CASREDRVTDTQYF. The CDR3 DNA reads TGTGCCAGCAGAGAGGACAGGGTTACAGATACGCAGTATTTT.

J is TRBJ2-2 and V is TRBV2, with no clear D. From germline, CDR1 is SNHLY and CDR2 FYNNEI. V was cut by 3 bases and J by 0 bases, with 8 bases left in between. The CDR3 totals 15 residues. The CDR3 coding sequence is TGTGCCAGCAGTGAGTCTCTAGCGAACACCGGGGAGCTGTTTTTT. Amino acids: CASSESLANTGELFF. Full variable domain (rest looked up from reference TRBV2 and TRBJ2-2): EPEVTQTPSHQVTQMGQEVILRCVPISNHLYFYWYRQILGQKVEFLVSFYNNEISEKSEIFDDQFSVERPDGSNFTLKIRSTKLEDSAMYFCASSESLANTGELFFGEGSRLTVL.

This sequence joins TRBV4-1 and TRBJ1-1; tentatively, D is TRBD1 (6 bases). The CDR3 contains 14 residues. V was shortened by 3 bases and J by 8 bases, with 16 bases between the two germline ends. Germline assignment: CDR1 MGHRA and CDR2 YSYEKL. The CDR3 region has the DNA TGCGCCAGCAGCCAGCCGGGACAACCTACAGAAGCTTTCTTT. It is translated as CASSQPGQPTEAFF.

The chain joins TRBV6-4 to TRBJ1-3, with D unclear. In germline, CDR1 is MRHNA, CDR2 SNTAGT. Trimming cost V 5 bases and J 0 bases, with 5 bases left between them. This CDR3 has 13 residues. DNA of the CDR3: TGTGCCAGCAGTCCCGACTCTGGAAACACCATATATTTT. Translation: CASSPDSGNTIYF.

The genes are TRBV2 and TRBJ1-4, with a possible D match to TRBD1 (6 bases). Germline assignment: CDR1 SNHLY and CDR2 FYNNEI. V was clipped by 6 bases and J by 8 bases, with 16 bases between them. The CDR3 has 14 residues. The CDR3 loop reads CASRVDSAGEKLFF. CDR3 bases: TGTGCCAGCAGGGTGGACAGCGCCGGCGAAAAACTGTTTTTT.

The rearrangement links TRBV6-4 to TRBJ2-3; 9 bases align to TRBD2. Trimming took 0 bases from V and 0 from J; bases not matched to a gene: 7. The germline CDR1 and CDR2 sequences are MRHNA and SNTAGT. CDR3 size: 18 residues. The DNA of the CDR3 is TGTGCCAGCAGTGACTCGAGGGGACTAGCAGATAGCACAGATACGCAGTATTTT. It yields the protein CASSDSRGLADSTDTQYF.

This chain uses TRBV2 with TRBJ1-3; D is undetermined. Germline CDR1 reads SNHLY; CDR2 reads FYNNEI. Trimming shortened V by 7 bases and J by 4 bases, and 8 bases separated the two germline ends. The CDR3 extends over 12 amino acids. CDR3 sequence: CASTSRGNTIYF. CDR3 coding DNA: TGTGCCAGCACATCCCGGGGAAACACCATATATTTT. Full variable domain (missing parts from reference TRBV2 and TRBJ1-3): EPEVTQTPSHQVTQMGQEVILRCVPISNHLYFYWYRQILGQKVEFLVSFYNNEISEKSEIFDDQFSVERPDGSNFTLKIRSTKLEDSAMYFCASTSRGNTIYFGEGSWLTVV.

This chain connects TRBV18 to TRBJ2-7, with D perhaps assigned TRBD1 or TRBD2 (6 bases each). CDR1 and CDR2 from the germline V gene are KGHSH and LQKENI. The CDR3 extends over 14 amino acids. With 6 bases removed from V and 6 bases from J, the gap between germline ends came to 18 bases. The CDR3, as DNA: TGTGCCAGCTCCCCTGGGGGGCATGATTCCGAGCAGTACTTC. Translation gives CASSPGGHDSEQYF.

The genes are TRBV11-3 and TRBJ1-3; D is uncertain. V was shortened by 5 bases and J by 3 bases, with 8 bases between the two germline ends. This CDR3 region has 13 residues. Per germline, CDR1 SGHNT and CDR2 YENEEA. CDR3 amino acids: CASSPNIGNTIYF. As DNA, the CDR3 is TGTGCCAGCAGCCCCAATATTGGAAACACCATATATTTT.

J is TRBJ2-7 and V is TRBV5-4; TRBD1 aligns across 7 bases. Germline V gene data show CDR1 as SGHNT and CDR2 as YYREEE (reference sequence). The V segment lost 4 bases and the J segment 3 bases; nucleotides outside the gene matches: 13. The CDR3 loop spans 16 amino acids. CDR3 loop: CASSPDREEAFYEQYF. CDR3 bases: TGTGCCAGCAGCCCCGACAGGGAAGAGGCGTTCTACGAGCAGTACTTC.

This rearrangement joins TRBV7-3 to TRBJ1-2; a possible D gene is TRBD1 (5 bases). The germline V gene encodes CDR1 SGHTA and CDR2 FQGTGA. This CDR3 region has 15 residues. V was clipped by 0 bases and J by 7 bases, with 15 bases between them. DNA for the CDR3: TGTGCCAGCAGCTTAACAGTCAGCCAGGGAGGTGGCTACACCTTC. The encoded protein is CASSLTVSQGGGYTF.